This T cell receptor beta chain was sequenced during a study of shared clonotypes between healthy human individuals. Study-wide results and caveats: Exclusively blood specimens were collected; tissue repertoires likely differ.

Deep was the level used in running the assay. Several immunoSEQ plates received, in even portions, the genomic DNA of each subset. This table comes from immunoSEQ multiplex PCR, and its TCRdb copy is limited to in-frame clones, with some not included. There are roughly 1,100,000 clones in the sample; about 74% occur only once, and around 1.4% lies in the top ten. The CDR3 is made up of 12 amino acids. V dropped 3 bases and J dropped 4 bases, with 10 bases sitting between them. CDR1 and CDR2 from the germline V gene are SQVTM and ANQGSEA. Comment on this clone: What it binds is not known. Different DNA sequences within this sample yield the same CDR3.

A split of CD4+ cells into CD45RA+ naive and CD45RA-negative memory subsets was performed. V usage is TRBV29-1 and J usage is TRBJ2-7; TRBD2 might be the D (6 bases). This clonotype was obtained from a man between 18 and 29 years old in good health. Sequenced material: memory CD4+ T cells sorted from blood. Subset indicated: CD45RA-negative fraction. The DNA of the CDR3 is TGCAGCGTTGAGAGGGGAGGATACGAGCAGTACTTC. It yields the protein CSVERGGYEQYF.